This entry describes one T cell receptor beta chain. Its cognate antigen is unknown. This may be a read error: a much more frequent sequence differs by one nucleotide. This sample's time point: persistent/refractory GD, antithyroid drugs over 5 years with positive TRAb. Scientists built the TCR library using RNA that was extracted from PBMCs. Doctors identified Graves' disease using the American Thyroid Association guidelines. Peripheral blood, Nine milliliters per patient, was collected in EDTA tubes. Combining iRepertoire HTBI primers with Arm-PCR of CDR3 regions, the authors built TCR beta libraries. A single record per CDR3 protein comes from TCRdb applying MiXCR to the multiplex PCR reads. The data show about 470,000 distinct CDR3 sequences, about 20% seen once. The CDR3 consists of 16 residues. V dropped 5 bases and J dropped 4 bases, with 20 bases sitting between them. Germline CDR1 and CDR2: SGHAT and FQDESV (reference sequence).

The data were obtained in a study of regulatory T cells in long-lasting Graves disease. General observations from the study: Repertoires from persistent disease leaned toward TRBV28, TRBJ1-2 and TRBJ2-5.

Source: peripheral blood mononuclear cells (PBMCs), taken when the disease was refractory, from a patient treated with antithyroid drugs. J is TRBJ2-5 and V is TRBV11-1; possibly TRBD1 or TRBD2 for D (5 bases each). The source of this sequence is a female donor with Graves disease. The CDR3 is CASSPAQLGGIETQYF. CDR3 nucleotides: TGTGCCAGCAGCCCCGCCCAACTTGGGGGTATAGAGACCCAGTACTTC.